This TCR beta chain stems from a study of regulatory T cells in long-lasting Graves disease. This clonotype showed up many times. Its antigen is still unknown. Time point of the sample: newly diagnosed GD, antithyroid drugs for less than 3 months. Preparation of the TCR library used RNA extracted from PBMCs. Guidelines of the American Thyroid Association were used to diagnose Graves' disease. The CDR3 length is 12 residues. The V gene's germline CDR1 is SGHAT and CDR2 FQNNGV. The V end was cut by 1 base, the J end by 8 bases, with 8 bases between. Overall study results and limits: Patients with persistent disease shared over 2,500 public clonotypes, outpacing the approximately 920 shared by new patients.

Through Arm-PCR of CDR3 regions and iRepertoire HTBI primers, TCR beta libraries were built. TCRdb called the multiplex PCR reads again in MiXCR, with one record for every CDR3 protein. Of approximately 350,000 distinct CDR3 sequences detected, roughly a sixth appear once; the ten largest clones hold just under 30%. This sample was also put to use in a study of T cells in Graves' hyperthyroidism and ophthalmopathy. That work contributes: In the first-round RT-PCR of the TCR CDR3, the HTBI primer set was used.

The receptor's source is a man in his forties with Graves disease. This chain uses TRBV11-2 with TRBJ1-2, with D unclear. Material: peripheral blood mononuclear cells (PBMCs), obtained at new diagnosis, from a patient treated with antithyroid drugs. The CDR3 loop is CASSLARHGYTF. For the CDR3, the DNA is TGTGCCAGCAGCTTAGCCCGCCACGGCTACACCTTC. Combining the CDR3 with reference TRBV11-2 and TRBJ1-2 gives the whole variable domain EAGVAQSPRYKIIEKRQSVAFWCNPISGHATLYWYQQILGQGPKLLIQFQNNGVVDDSQLPKDRFSAERLKGVDSTLKIQPAKLEDSAVYLCASSLARHGYTFGSGTRLTVV.